These T cell receptor beta chains were read from a single sample in a study of CD8 T cells in ankylosing spondylitis. Each CDR3 protein is one row after TCRdb ran MiXCR on the 5' RACE reads. The table records roughly 200,000 distinct CDR3 sequences, 9.5% to 15% of them present only once. Sequenced: blood, either unsorted or a sorted T cell fraction (not recorded which). Receptor source: a male donor with ankylosing spondylitis or in good health (not recorded which). The CDR3 runs from the conserved cysteine through the conserved F or W. Fields, in order: D gene, J gene, V gene, clone size, CDR3 DNA, CDR3 protein. A D gene is named only where the DNA matches it firmly. Size values are once, few and many counts, or a class for expanded clones, and some rows have none.

D gene: NA
J gene: TRBJ2-2
V gene: TRBV7-9
clone size: few
CDR3 DNA: TGTGCCAGCAGCTCGGCTGGCGGGATACACACCGGGGAGCTGTTTTTT
CDR3 protein: CASSSAGGIHTGELFF

D gene: NA
J gene: TRBJ1-2
V gene: TRBV12-3/TRBV12-4
clone size: few
CDR3 DNA: TGTGCCAGCAGCCCATCGGGCAGAGACTATGGCTACACCTTC
CDR3 protein: CASSPSGRDYGYTF

D gene: NA
J gene: TRBJ1-2
V gene: TRBV5-5
clone size: NA
CDR3 DNA: TGTGCCAGCAGCAGCGGCCGAGGGAGCTATGGCTACACCTTC
CDR3 protein: CASSSGRGSYGYTF

D gene: TRBD2
J gene: TRBJ2-5
V gene: TRBV4-2
clone size: many
CDR3 DNA: TGTGCCAGCAGCCAAGTCACGGGAGGAGAGACCCAGTACTTC
CDR3 protein: CASSQVTGGETQYF

D gene: NA
J gene: TRBJ2-3
V gene: TRBV7-9
clone size: NA
CDR3 DNA: TGTGCCAGCAGTTTCGTTGGAGATACGCAGTATTTT
CDR3 protein: CASSFVGDTQYF

D gene: TRBD2
J gene: TRBJ2-5
V gene: TRBV29-1
clone size: many
CDR3 DNA: TGCAGCGTTGAAGTCGGGCAGGCGGGAGGACACCAAGAGACCCAGTACTTC
CDR3 protein: CSVEVGQAGGHQETQYF

D gene: NA
J gene: TRBJ2-6
V gene: TRBV29-1
clone size: many
CDR3 DNA: TGCAGCGTTGTGGGGGGAGCCAGCTCTGGGGCCAACGTCCTGACTTTC
CDR3 protein: CSVVGGASSGANVLTF

D gene: TRBD2
J gene: TRBJ2-5
V gene: TRBV11-3
clone size: few
CDR3 DNA: TGTGCCAGCAGCCTCTGGACTAGCGGGGGTGAGACCCAGTACTTC
CDR3 protein: CASSLWTSGGETQYF

D gene: TRBD2
J gene: TRBJ2-5
V gene: TRBV19
clone size: NA
CDR3 DNA: TGTGCCAGTAGTTCGCAATTGGGCGGGGGGGAAGAGACCCAGTACTTC
CDR3 protein: CASSSQLGGGEETQYF

D gene: NA
J gene: TRBJ2-7
V gene: TRBV5-8
clone size: few
CDR3 DNA: TGTGCCAGCAGCTTAGATGAGTTTGGGACAACGTCCTACGAGCAGTACTTC
CDR3 protein: CASSLDEFGTTSYEQYF

D gene: NA
J gene: TRBJ2-6
V gene: TRBV29-1
clone size: few
CDR3 DNA: TGCAGCGTTGAAGGAACCGAGTCTGGGGCCAACGTCCTGACTTTC
CDR3 protein: CSVEGTESGANVLTF

D gene: NA
J gene: TRBJ2-7
V gene: TRBV4-2
clone size: NA
CDR3 DNA: TGTGCCATCGGCCCTAGCCTGAAAGGCTACTCCTACGAGCAGTACTTC
CDR3 protein: CAIGPSLKGYSYEQYF

D gene: NA
J gene: TRBJ2-7
V gene: TRBV19
clone size: NA
CDR3 DNA: TGTGCCAGTAGTACGGTATGGTCTAGCCCATCCGGGGAGCAGTACTTC
CDR3 protein: CASSTVWSSPSGEQYF

D gene: NA
J gene: TRBJ2-7
V gene: TRBV18
clone size: few
CDR3 DNA: TGTGCCAGCTCACCACCTTTGGGGGACGAGCAGTACTTC
CDR3 protein: CASSPPLGDEQYF

D gene: NA
J gene: TRBJ2-1
V gene: TRBV5-1
clone size: many
CDR3 DNA: TGCGCCAGCAGCTTGGCCGGTGATTCTGAGCAGTTCTTC
CDR3 protein: CASSLAGDSEQFF

D gene: NA
J gene: TRBJ2-5
V gene: TRBV12-3/TRBV12-4
clone size: few
CDR3 DNA: TGTGCCAGCAGTTTATTCGGCCCGGCGGGGAGAGAGACCCAGTACTTC
CDR3 protein: CASSLFGPAGRETQYF

D gene: NA
J gene: TRBJ1-2
V gene: TRBV13
clone size: few
CDR3 DNA: TGTGCCAGCAGCTTACAGAACTATGGCTACACCTTC
CDR3 protein: CASSLQNYGYTF

D gene: TRBD2
J gene: TRBJ2-1
V gene: TRBV2
clone size: NA
CDR3 DNA: TGTGCCAGCAGTGCTCTCGAAGCGGGAGTGATTTACAATGAGCAGTTCTTC
CDR3 protein: CASSALEAGVIYNEQFF

D gene: TRBD1
J gene: TRBJ2-3
V gene: TRBV2
clone size: few
CDR3 DNA: TGTGCCAGCTGGACAGGTCCCTATACGCAGTATTTT
CDR3 protein: CASWTGPYTQYF

D gene: TRBD1
J gene: TRBJ1-4
V gene: TRBV4-1
clone size: many
CDR3 DNA: TGCGCCAGCAGCCAAGATCCGCAGGGGGATAGGGAAAAACTGTTTTTT
CDR3 protein: CASSQDPQGDREKLFF

D gene: TRBD1
J gene: TRBJ2-7
V gene: TRBV29-1
clone size: few
CDR3 DNA: TGCAGCGTTGAAGATGACAGGGGAAACGAGCAGTACTTC
CDR3 protein: CSVEDDRGNEQYF

D gene: NA
J gene: TRBJ1-1
V gene: TRBV7-9
clone size: NA
CDR3 DNA: TGTGCCAGCAGCGGGTTGGAACCTGAAGCTTTCTTT
CDR3 protein: CASSGLEPEAFF

D gene: NA
J gene: TRBJ2-3
V gene: TRBV11-2
clone size: NA
CDR3 DNA: TGTGCCAGCAGCTTAGTAACCGGACAGACTAGCACAGATACGCAGTATTTT
CDR3 protein: CASSLVTGQTSTDTQYF

D gene: NA
J gene: TRBJ1-1
V gene: TRBV9
clone size: many
CDR3 DNA: TGTGCCAGCAGGGGGGAAGGGGACACTGAAGCTTTCTTT
CDR3 protein: CASRGEGDTEAFF

D gene: NA
J gene: TRBJ1-5
V gene: TRBV27
clone size: NA
CDR3 DNA: TGTGCCAGCAGTAGGCTTCCAGGAATCAATCAGCCCCAGCATTTT
CDR3 protein: CASSRLPGINQPQHF

D gene: NA
J gene: TRBJ2-3
V gene: TRBV20-1
clone size: NA
CDR3 DNA: TGCAGTGCAGACGCGAGTAGCGGTCCCCAGTATTTT
CDR3 protein: CSADASSGPQYF

D gene: TRBD1
J gene: TRBJ2-1
V gene: TRBV7-9
clone size: NA
CDR3 DNA: TGTGCCAGCAGCTTTACAGGGGGCGGAAGGTCTGTTGAGCAGTTCTTC
CDR3 protein: CASSFTGGGRSVEQFF

D gene: TRBD1
J gene: TRBJ2-7
V gene: TRBV6-5
clone size: many
CDR3 DNA: TGTGCCAGCAGTTCGGGACAGGGGGCAGGTGAGCAGTACTTC
CDR3 protein: CASSSGQGAGEQYF

D gene: NA
J gene: TRBJ1-1
V gene: TRBV10-2
clone size: few
CDR3 DNA: TGCGCCAGCAGTGAAGGGGCGAAAGCTTTCTTT
CDR3 protein: CASSEGAKAFF

D gene: TRBD2
J gene: TRBJ2-5
V gene: TRBV7-9
clone size: few
CDR3 DNA: TGTGCCAGCAGCTTAGGTAGCGGGGGTCAAGAGACCCAGTACTTC
CDR3 protein: CASSLGSGGQETQYF

D gene: NA
J gene: TRBJ2-3
V gene: TRBV2
clone size: NA
CDR3 DNA: TGTGCCAGCAGCGGGGAAGGGACAGATACGCAGTATTTT
CDR3 protein: CASSGEGTDTQYF

D gene: NA
J gene: TRBJ2-2
V gene: TRBV11-2
clone size: many
CDR3 DNA: TGTGCCAGTCATGCGTACGACGCGAACACCGGGGAGCTGTTTTTT
CDR3 protein: CASHAYDANTGELFF

D gene: NA
J gene: TRBJ2-7
V gene: TRBV20-1
clone size: NA
CDR3 DNA: TGCAGTGCTAGAGCAGGGGCCTACGAGCAGTACTTC
CDR3 protein: CSARAGAYEQYF

D gene: TRBD2
J gene: TRBJ2-1
V gene: TRBV7-6
clone size: NA
CDR3 DNA: TGTGCCAGCGGATTAGGACTAGCGGGCTACAATGAGCAGTTCTTC
CDR3 protein: CASGLGLAGYNEQFF

D gene: TRBD1
J gene: TRBJ2-7
V gene: TRBV20-1
clone size: few
CDR3 DNA: TGCAGTGCTATGCGACAGGGAGAGCAGTACTTC
CDR3 protein: CSAMRQGEQYF

D gene: TRBD2
J gene: TRBJ2-1
V gene: TRBV29-1
clone size: NA
CDR3 DNA: TGCAGCGTTGAAGGAATGGGACTAGCGGGAGTCTACAATGAGCAGTTCTTC
CDR3 protein: CSVEGMGLAGVYNEQFF

D gene: TRBD2
J gene: TRBJ2-3
V gene: TRBV29-1
clone size: NA
CDR3 DNA: TGCAGCGTGGTCCCCGGCGGGAGTGCAGATACGCAGTATTTT
CDR3 protein: CSVVPGGSADTQYF

D gene: NA
J gene: TRBJ2-3
V gene: TRBV6-6
clone size: NA
CDR3 DNA: TGTGCCAGCGGCTTTACAGGAGATACGCAGTATTTT
CDR3 protein: CASGFTGDTQYF

D gene: TRBD2
J gene: TRBJ2-1
V gene: TRBV29-1
clone size: few
CDR3 DNA: TGCAGCGTTCGGGATATAGCGGGTGGCTCCTACAATGAGCAGTTCTTC
CDR3 protein: CSVRDIAGGSYNEQFF

D gene: NA
J gene: TRBJ2-7
V gene: TRBV4-1
clone size: NA
CDR3 DNA: TGCGCCAGCAGCCAAGATCGAGGACAAAGTTGGTACTTC
CDR3 protein: CASSQDRGQSWYF

D gene: TRBD1
J gene: TRBJ1-4
V gene: TRBV5-1
clone size: few
CDR3 DNA: TGCGCCAGCAGGGGACAGGGTGAGGAAAAACTGTTTTTT
CDR3 protein: CASRGQGEEKLFF

D gene: NA
J gene: TRBJ1-1
V gene: TRBV7-9
clone size: NA
CDR3 DNA: TGTGCCAGCAGTGGTTTTACAGGGAACACTGAAGCTTTCTTT
CDR3 protein: CASSGFTGNTEAFF

D gene: NA
J gene: TRBJ2-2
V gene: TRBV3-1
clone size: few
CDR3 DNA: TGTGCCAGCAGCCAAGATGGGGGCAGGGAAGGCCTCGGGGAGCTGTTTTTT
CDR3 protein: CASSQDGGREGLGELFF

D gene: NA
J gene: TRBJ2-3
V gene: TRBV7-8
clone size: NA
CDR3 DNA: TGTGCCAGCAGCGAAGCGAGAGATACGCAGTATTTT
CDR3 protein: CASSEARDTQYF

D gene: TRBD1
J gene: TRBJ1-6
V gene: TRBV7-9
clone size: many
CDR3 DNA: TGTGCCAGCAGCCAACCAGGGGGCCGGTATAATTCACCCCTCCACTTT
CDR3 protein: CASSQPGGRYNSPLHF

D gene: NA
J gene: TRBJ1-3
V gene: TRBV4-1
clone size: NA
CDR3 DNA: TGCGCCAGCAGCCTCAGCGACAGGAGCTCTGGAAACACCATATATTTT
CDR3 protein: CASSLSDRSSGNTIYF

D gene: NA
J gene: TRBJ2-5
V gene: TRBV27
clone size: NA
CDR3 DNA: TGTGCCAGCAGTTTATGGGGGGGGCTCATGTACCAAGAGACCCAGTACTTC
CDR3 protein: CASSLWGGLMYQETQYF

D gene: TRBD2
J gene: TRBJ2-1
V gene: TRBV4-1
clone size: few
CDR3 DNA: TGCGCCAGCGGACCTAGCGGGAGCAGCGGTGAGCAGTTCTTC
CDR3 protein: CASGPSGSSGEQFF

D gene: TRBD1
J gene: TRBJ1-5
V gene: TRBV7-9
clone size: few
CDR3 DNA: TGTGCCAGCAGCCAACACAGGGGAGGTAGCAATCAGCCCCAGCATTTT
CDR3 protein: CASSQHRGGSNQPQHF

D gene: NA
J gene: TRBJ1-5
V gene: TRBV4-1
clone size: many
CDR3 DNA: TGCGCCAGCAGCCAAGATCGTCGACGGGACTATCAGCCCCAGCATTTT
CDR3 protein: CASSQDRRRDYQPQHF

D gene: TRBD1
J gene: TRBJ1-2
V gene: TRBV4-1
clone size: many
CDR3 DNA: TGCGCCAGCAGCCAGGAACAGGGGATAGACCTTCTCTATGGCTACACCTTC
CDR3 protein: CASSQEQGIDLLYGYTF